This T cell receptor (beta chain) appears in the sequencing data of a study of response to subunit inactivated influenza vaccine. V lost 7 bases and J 0 bases, leaving 10 bases between the germline ends. There are 12 residues in the CDR3. Germline V CDR1 and CDR2: DFQATT, SNEGSKA (reference sequence). TCRdb re-analysed the RT-PCR reads in MiXCR, keeping a single row per CDR3 protein. The sample contains more than 700,000 distinct CDR3 sequences, 21% of which appear only once. The study, taken as a whole, reports: That few new T cells are recruited by each seasonal influenza vaccination was the authors' suggestion.

This clonotype has at least ten counts. No antigen is known for it. The clonotype originates from a man aged 50 or older who received an inactivated influenza vaccine. This chain connects TRBV20-1 to TRBJ2-7, with TRBD2 as a possible D gene (6 bases). The sequences come from PBMCs from blood, collected 4 to 6 days after vaccination. DNA of the CDR3: TGCAGTGGGGGGGTTAGCTCCTACGAGCAGTACTTC. Protein sequence: CSGGVSSYEQYF.